This is a list of T cell receptor beta chains from one sample in a study of blood T cells in healthy people across ages. TCRdb itself ran the 5' RACE reads through MiXCR, one entry per CDR3 protein. The sample holds hundreds of thousands of distinct CDR3 sequences, more than 20% seen once. The same data also contributed to another study, on T cells of mothers and their children.

Sequenced sample: blood. These receptors were collected from a boy between 10 and 17 years old in good health. CDR3s include the opening cysteine and the closing phenylalanine or tryptophan. D genes are given only for firm matches. Not all rows give a size; the values are once, few, many and, for expanded clones, a class.

TRBV5-6	TRBJ1-6	TRBD1	-	TGTGCCAGCAGCTCGATGACAGGGGAGACATCACCCCTCCACTTT	CASSSMTGETSPLHF
TRBV11-2	TRBJ2-7	TRBD1	-	TGCGCCAGCAGCTCCTATCGACAGGGGCCCTCCTCCGCCTACGAGCAGTACTTC	CASSSYRQGPSSAYEQYF
TRBV20-1	TRBJ2-1	TRBD1	once	TGCAGTGCTGTCGGGACAGCCTACAATGAGCAGTTCTTC	CSAVGTAYNEQFF
TRBV7-9	TRBJ2-7	-	many	TGTGCCAGCAGCTTCGCCGACTCCTACGAGCAGTACTTC	CASSFADSYEQYF
TRBV20-1	TRBJ2-1	TRBD2	-	TGCAGTGCCGCGGGACTAGCGCTCTCCTACAATGAGCAGTTCTTC	CSAAGLALSYNEQFF
TRBV20-1	TRBJ2-7	TRBD2	few	TGCAGCGCCAGACTAGCGGGTGTTCGTGAGCAGTACTTC	CSARLAGVREQYF
TRBV11-2	TRBJ2-3	TRBD2	few	TGTGCCAGCAGCTTAGGAAGCGGGGGGGTGGTAGATACGCAGTATTTT	CASSLGSGGVVDTQYF
TRBV29-1	TRBJ2-5	TRBD2	many	TGCAGCGTTGGAGGGTGGGGGGGAGGAGAGACCCAGTACTTC	CSVGGWGGGETQYF
TRBV29-1	TRBJ1-1	-	once	TGCAGCGCCCGCCGGGCGGAAATTAACACTGAAGCTTTCTTT	CSARRAEINTEAFF
TRBV6-5	TRBJ2-5	TRBD2	-	TGTGCCAGCAGTTACAATATCTTAGCGGGAGGGCGCCGAGAGACCCAGTACTTC	CASSYNILAGGRRETQYF
TRBV20-1	TRBJ2-1	-	-	TGCAGTGCTCCCACCGGGGTACAACGACAGTTCTTC	CSAPTGVQRQFF
TRBV10-3	TRBJ1-5	-	few	TGTGCCACCAATCCCTCGGAGGGTGGGAGCAATCAGCCCCAGCATTTT	CATNPSEGGSNQPQHF
TRBV28	TRBJ2-7	-	few	TGTGCCAGCAGTTTATTTAGGGGGCTGGGGGGCGAGCAGTACTTC	CASSLFRGLGGEQYF
TRBV29-1	TRBJ2-3	TRBD2	few	TGCAGCGTTGAAGATGGGGGACTAGCGGGAGAAACAGATACGCAGTATTTT	CSVEDGGLAGETDTQYF
TRBV7-8	TRBJ1-3	-	few	TGTGCCAGCAGTTCTACGAGGAGCTCTGGAAACACCATATATTTT	CASSSTRSSGNTIYF
TRBV20-1	TRBJ2-1	-	-	TGCAGTGCTAGAGGGCCCCGGGATGAGCAGTTCTTC	CSARGPRDEQFF
TRBV6-5	TRBJ1-2	-	-	TGTGCCAGCAGTTATCAAGTCGACTATGGCTACACCTTC	CASSYQVDYGYTF
TRBV5-5	TRBJ2-7	TRBD2	few	TGTGCCAGCAGCTCCTTCCCGGGACTAGCGGGAGCTGCCTACGAGCAGTACTTC	CASSSFPGLAGAAYEQYF
TRBV11-2	TRBJ2-1	TRBD1	-	TGTGCCAGCAGCTTAGATGTAGGGCTACAGGGGGCGTCGGGCGAGCAGTTCTTC	CASSLDVGLQGASGEQFF
TRBV21-1	TRBJ1-2	-	few	TGTGCCAGCAGCAATTACGGGGAGTACGGCTACACCTTC	CASSNYGEYGYTF
TRBV2	TRBJ2-5	-	-	TGTGCCAGCGGGGGATCGGAAGAGACCCAGTACTTC	CASGGSEETQYF
TRBV7-9	TRBJ2-5	-	-	TGTGCCAGTCAGGGCTATGAGACCCAGTACTTC	CASQGYETQYF
TRBV29-1	TRBJ2-7	-	-	TGCAGCGTTGTCCCGGACAACTCCTACGAGCAGTACTTC	CSVVPDNSYEQYF
TRBV27	TRBJ2-3	-	-	TGTGCCAGCAGTTTATACGGCAGATTAGATACGCAGTATTTT	CASSLYGRLDTQYF
TRBV20-1	TRBJ2-7	TRBD1	few	TGCAGTGCAAACGAGAGGGGGCGCCGGGACGAGCAGTACTTC	CSANERGRRDEQYF